This T cell receptor beta chain was identified in a study of blood T cell repertoires in COVID-19. Across the whole study: Spain, Italy and the United States supplied samples that represented acute and convalescent COVID-19. The analysed material was cDNA or gDNA that came from T cells, B-cell-depleted T cells, or PBMCs.

In the original analysis: It was from reference gene primer amplification that nucleated cell counts were estimated. Generated by immunoSEQ multiplex PCR, the TCRdb table keeps only in-frame clones and is missing some. The DNA was the basis for D and trimming; V, J and clone size are from that table. The profile shows 76,000 or so clones, 86% of them singletons. Per the germline V gene, CDR1 is MGHRA and CDR2 is YSYEKL. Trimming cost V 5 bases and J 3 bases; bases outside gene matches: 4. CDR3 length: 14 residues. Sequencing was carried out using peripheral blood. The rearrangement uses TRBV4-1 and TRBJ2-7, with 10 bases lining up with TRBD1. The TCR originated in a man older than 75 in a cohort sampled during active COVID-19. CDR3: CASSFRTGGYEQYV. The CDR3 DNA sequence: TGCGCCAGCAGCTTTCGGACAGGGGGCTACGAGCAGTACGTC.